This T cell receptor beta chain originates from a study of control samples from healthy donors and cancer patients. This CDR3 comprises 14 residues. V gave up 5 bases and J gave up 2 bases, with 10 bases separating them. Germline assignment: CDR1 KGHDR and CDR2 SFDVKD. Only in-frame clones appear in the TCRdb table, and some are missing; sequencing was by immunoSEQ multiplex PCR. The data hold approximately 170,000 clones, with about 94% observed a single time. The sequenced sample consisted of blood. The genes are TRBV24-1 and TRBJ2-3; TRBD1 might be the D (5 bases). The clonotype originates from a woman in her 30s in good health. The CDR3 protein is CATSVGRVTDTQYF. DNA for the CDR3: TGTGCCACCAGTGTTGGCAGGGTCACAGATACGCAGTATTTT.